This T cell receptor beta chain was observed in a study of coeliac disease. Broader study findings: Published gliadin-specific TRB sequences appeared in 9 of 18 coeliac samples, 1 of 6 controls. Lamina propria and intraepithelial cell fractions may contain each other's cells.

This clone was seen once. Antigen unknown. Some clones are missing from TCRdb's copy, which holds only in-frame ones; the method was immunoSEQ multiplex PCR. The table has roughly 5,100 clones, more than 55% seen once; the top ten hold about 15%. Sequencing was carried out using lymphocytes from the gut lamina propria. The receptor's source is a woman aged 40 to 55.

The CDR3 region is CASSLMSANEKLFF. The CDR3 DNA is TGCGCCAGCAGCTTAATGAGTGCTAATGAAAAACTGTTTTTT. The rearrangement uses TRBV5-1 and TRBJ1-4; D call uncertain. The V gene lost 2 bases and the J gene lost 3 bases, with 8 bases spanning the gap. The CDR3 is 14 amino acids. Germline values: CDR1 SGHRS, CDR2 YFSETQ. The full variable domain, with the rest looked up from reference TRBV5-1 and TRBJ1-4, is KAGVTQTPRYLIKTRGQQVTLSCSPISGHRSVSWYQQTPGQGLQFLFEYFSETQRNKGNFPGRFSGRQFSNSRSEMNVSTLELGDSALYLCASSLMSANEKLFFGSGTQLSVL.